The 8 T cell receptor beta chains below all came from one sample that was sequenced in a study of siplizumab effects on memory and regulatory T cells. Sequenced by immunoSEQ multiplex PCR; TCRdb stores in-frame clones only, minus some. The table records roughly 100,000 clones, 96% of them present only once. The sample comprised naive CD4+ T cells sorted from blood. The receptors were sampled from a human donor in good health.

V and J are TRBV4-3 and TRBJ1-2; weak D call: TRBD1 (5 bases). Trimming took 5 bases from V and 7 from J, leaving 14 bases between them. Germline V lookup: CDR1 LGHNA, CDR2 YSLEER. The CDR3 spans 13 residues. DNA of the CDR3: TGCGCCAGCAGCTTCGAACGGGGCTCTGGCTACACCTTC. Its translation: CASSFERGSGYTF.

The chain is built from TRBV6-5 and TRBJ1-1; D is unresolved. The CDR3 spans 13 residues. CDR1 and CDR2 from the germline V gene are MNHEY and SVGAGI. With 3 bases removed from V and 4 bases from J, the gap between germline ends came to 9 bases. CDR3 DNA: TGTGCCAGCAGTTATACCCGACGCACTGAAGCTTTCTTT. It specifies CASSYTRRTEAFF.

The rearrangement uses TRBV27 and TRBJ1-2; 9 nucleotides line up with TRBD1. The germline V gene encodes CDR1 MNHEY and CDR2 SMNVEV (reference sequence). The trim removed 3 bases at V and 8 bases at J, leaving 10 bases unmatched. The CDR3 is 15 residues long. This CDR3 reads CASSFVGQGPVGYTF. As DNA, the CDR3 is TGTGCCAGCAGTTTCGTGGGACAGGGACCAGTCGGCTACACCTTC.

V is TRBV5-6 and J is TRBJ1-5; D not resolved. The CDR3 loop spans 15 amino acids. Deletions cut 2 bases from V and 1 base from J, with 10 bases between. Germline V gene lookup returns CDR1 SGHDT and CDR2 YYEEEE. The CDR3 reads CASSFGRFSNQPQHF. The CDR3 coding sequence is TGTGCCAGCAGCTTTGGACGGTTCAGCAATCAGCCCCAGCATTTT.

The chain links TRBV7-7 to TRBJ2-3, with no clear D. The CDR3 sequence is 13 residues long. V lost 2 bases, J lost 1 base, and 4 bases lay in between. Germline assignment: CDR1 SSHAT and CDR2 FNYEAQ (reference sequence). The CDR3 here is CASSLQGTDTQYF. The CDR3 DNA reads as TGTGCCAGCAGCTTACAGGGCACAGATACGCAGTATTTT.

The V call is TRBV10-2, the J call TRBJ2-1; 11 nucleotides align to TRBD2. CDR1 and CDR2 from the germline V gene are WSHSY and SAAADI. This CDR3 has 17 residues. The junction had 9 bases not matched to a gene; V was cut back by 0 bases and J by 8 bases. The CDR3 loop reads CASSESGSGGAGDEQFF. CDR3 DNA sequence: TGCGCCAGCAGTGAGTCGGGTAGCGGGGGGGCCGGGGATGAGCAGTTCTTC.

V gene TRBV7-3 combines with J gene TRBJ2-3; 10 bases line up with TRBD2. With V trimmed by 5 bases and J by 6 bases, 5 bases remained unmatched. CDR1 SGHTA and CDR2 FQGTGA come from the germline V gene. This CDR3 contains 14 residues. CDR3 nucleotide sequence: TGTGCCAGCAGCCCGGGACTAGCGTCGGATACGCAGTATTTT. Translation gives CASSPGLASDTQYF.

CDR3 region: CASSETTNLDTQYF. The DNA for the CDR3 is TGTGCCAGCAGTGAGACTACCAATCTAGATACGCAGTATTTT. The chain links TRBV2 to TRBJ2-3, with TRBD2 as a possible D gene (5 bases). V lost 3 bases and J 5 bases, leaving 12 bases between the germline ends. CDR1 is SNHLY and CDR2 is FYNNEI in the germline V gene. This CDR3 comprises 14 residues.